One and the same sample provided the 15 T cell receptor beta chains below, sequenced in a study of OX40 agonist ivuxolimab in advanced cancers. The assay was immunoSEQ multiplex PCR, and TCRdb's table has in-frame clones only and misses some. The sample contains 40,000 to 60,000 clones, roughly nine tenths of which appear only once. The specimen was CD4+ or CD8+ T cells sorted from blood, collected in a trial of the OX40 agonist ivuxolimab. These receptors were collected from an adult with an advanced solid tumor such as melanoma, head and neck, liver or kidney cancer.

As DNA, the CDR3 is TGCGCCAGCAGCCAAGAAACTAGCGTCGGATACGAGCAGTACTTC. It specifies CASSQETSVGYEQYF. This sequence joins TRBV4-1 and TRBJ2-7; 7 bases map to TRBD2. Germline lookup yields CDR1 MGHRA and CDR2 YSYEKL. The trim removed 0 bases at V and 4 bases at J, leaving 6 bases unmatched. The CDR3 totals 15 residues.

This clone was counted a single time. At one end the junction does not follow the germline gene, possibly because of a read error. This sequence joins TRBV5-6 and TRBJ2-1, with D hard to call. Germline V gene data show CDR1 as SGHDT and CDR2 as YYEEEE. CDR3 length: 12 amino acids. CDR3 DNA: TGTGCCGGCAGCTTAGTTAACAATGAGCAGTTCTTC. This codes for CAGSLVNNEQFF.

This rearrangement joins TRBV4-3 to TRBJ2-3; the D is unclear. The CDR3 length is 14 residues. CDR1 and CDR2 from the germline V gene are LGHNA and YSLEER. Trimming removed 4 bases at V and 1 base at J, with 9 bases between. The chain's CDR3 is CASSPVRGTDTQYF. DNA of the CDR3: TGCGCCAGCAGCCCAGTCCGGGGCACAGATACGCAGTATTTT.

V gene TRBV11-2 combines with J gene TRBJ1-1; D is possibly TRBD1 (5 bases). Trimming stripped 4 bases from V and 1 base from J, with 25 bases between. The CDR3 contains 19 residues. Germline V gene sequence: CDR1 SGHAT, CDR2 FQNNGV. The CDR3 nucleotides read TGTGCCAGCAGCTGGGTTTTGAGCCAGGGATTGTTTCGGAACACTGAAGCTTTCTTT. Protein product: CASSWVLSQGLFRNTEAFF.

The gene calls are TRBV9 and TRBJ1-5; tentative D call: TRBD1 (6 bases). Germline V CDR1 and CDR2: SGDLS, YYNGEE. With 5 bases removed from V and 3 bases from J, the gap between germline ends came to 9 bases. The CDR3 sequence is 13 residues long. The CDR3 loop reads CASSRTANQPQHF. The CDR3 DNA reads as TGTGCCAGCAGTCGGACAGCCAATCAGCCCCAGCATTTT.

The V call is TRBV18, the J call TRBJ2-5, with 8 bases fitting TRBD1. Germline V gene lookup returns CDR1 KGHSH and CDR2 LQKENI. The V and J ends lost 2 bases and 5 bases, in that order; junction bases with no gene match: 1. The CDR3 runs 13 residues. The CDR3 DNA follows: TGTGCCAGCTCACCAAACAGGGGGGAGACCCAGTACTTC. Its translation is CASSPNRGETQYF.

The V gene is TRBV30, the J gene TRBJ2-7; D ambiguous. V dropped 2 bases and J dropped 4 bases, with 15 bases sitting between them. This CDR3 has 14 residues. Germline CDR1 and CDR2: GTSNPN and SVGIG (reference sequence). The CDR3 DNA sequence: TGTGCCTGGAGTTCCCCGAGGTTCCAATACGAGCAGTACTTC. Translation: CAWSSPRFQYEQYF.

The J gene is TRBJ2-5, the V gene TRBV5-1; D is perhaps TRBD1 (6 bases). Looked up from germline, CDR1 is SGHRS and CDR2 is YFSETQ. Trimming took 4 bases from V and 1 from J, leaving 17 bases between them. CDR3 size: 16 residues. CDR3 nucleotides: TGCGCCAGCAGCACAAGAAGACAGGACCCCCAAGAGACCCAGTACTTC. As protein: CASSTRRQDPQETQYF.

The chain carries TRBV28 and TRBJ2-7; TRBD2 might be the D (6 bases). In germline, CDR1 is MDHEN, CDR2 SYDVKM. The V end lost 6 bases, the J end lost 6 bases, and 21 bases lay between the germline ends. CDR3 length: 15 amino acids. The CDR3 loop reads CASSPPWSGYSEQYF. In DNA form, the CDR3 reads TGTGCCAGCAGCCCCCCCTGGAGCGGGTATTCCGAGCAGTACTTC. The variable domain in full, completed from reference TRBV28 and TRBJ2-7, reads DVKVTQSSRYLVKRTGEKVFLECVQDMDHENMFWYRQDPGLGLRLIYFSYDVKMKEKGDIPEGYSVSREKKERFSLILESASTNQTSMYLCASSPPWSGYSEQYFGPGTRLTVT.

The chain uses TRBV19 and TRBJ2-3; D may be TRBD1 (6 bases). Germline V lookup: CDR1 LNHDA, CDR2 SQIVND (reference sequence). With 5 bases removed from V and 4 bases from J, the gap between germline ends came to 16 bases. The CDR3 consists of 15 residues. CDR3 in DNA: TGTGCCAGTAGTCCCGCCGGTACAGGGTCAGATACGCAGTATTTT. It codes for CASSPAGTGSDTQYF. The full variable domain, in which reference TRBV19 and TRBJ2-3 provide the parts outside the CDR3, is DGGITQSPKYLFRKEGQNVTLSCEQNLNHDAMYWYRQDPGQGLRLIYYSQIVNDFQKGDIAEGYSVSREKKESFPLTVTSAQKNPTAFYLCASSPAGTGSDTQYFGPGTRLTVL.

The rearrangement links TRBV10-3 to TRBJ2-2; TRBD1 aligns across 7 bases. CDR3 length: 15 residues. V lost 5 bases, J lost 4 bases, and 7 bases stayed unmatched. The germline gives CDR1 ENHRY, CDR2 SYGVKD. In DNA, the CDR3 is TGTGCCATCAGTAACGGACAGGCTGGCACCGGGGAGCTGTTTTTT. Protein: CAISNGQAGTGELFF.

This chain links TRBV14 with TRBJ2-5, with 10 nucleotides matching TRBD1. Germline V gene data show CDR1 as SGHDN and CDR2 as FVKESK. CDR3 length: 14 residues. V was clipped by 5 bases and J by 4 bases; unmatched bases: 4. In DNA, the CDR3 is TGTGCCAGCAGCAGGGACAGGGGAATAGAGACCCAGTACTTC. Amino acid sequence: CASSRDRGIETQYF.

The chain is built from TRBV6-1 and TRBJ2-2; 9 bases are a match to TRBD2. This CDR3 comprises 17 residues. V trimming: 4 bases; J trimming: 10 bases; junction bases outside the gene matches: 16. Germline V gene lookup returns CDR1 MNHNS and CDR2 SASEGT. CDR3 bases: TGTGCCAGCAGTGCCGAATTGGTCGGGACTAGCTATCTGGAGCTGTTTTTT. It translates to CASSAELVGTSYLELFF.

The rearrangement links TRBV2 to TRBJ2-7; D may be TRBD1 (6 bases). CDR1 and CDR2 from the germline V gene are SNHLY and FYNNEI. Between the trimmed V and J ends, which lost 6 bases and 2 bases, there was a span of 17 bases. The CDR3 extends over 15 amino acids. In DNA form, the CDR3 reads TGTGCCAGCAGCGCCGACAGGTATATCACCTACGAGCAGTACTTC. Translated: CASSADRYITYEQYF. The full variable domain, rest sourced from reference TRBV2 and TRBJ2-7, is EPEVTQTPSHQVTQMGQEVILRCVPISNHLYFYWYRQILGQKVEFLVSFYNNEISEKSEIFDDQFSVERPDGSNFTLKIRSTKLEDSAMYFCASSADRYITYEQYFGPGTRLTVT.

V usage is TRBV10-3 and J usage is TRBJ2-5; D remains unclear. This CDR3 region has 12 residues. The V gene's germline CDR1 is ENHRY and CDR2 SYGVKD. Trimming shortened V by 2 bases and J by 4 bases, and 5 bases separated the two germline ends. Here the CDR3 DNA reads TGTGCCATCAGTGAGGCCATAGAGACCCAGTACTTC. This gives the protein CAISEAIETQYF.